The clone carrying this T cell receptor (beta chain) was seen ten or more times. The data were obtained in a study of read filtering for tumor transcriptome and immune sequencing. This library used approximately 370 ng RNA and molecular barcoded adaptors spanning alpha/delta and beta/gamma chains. MiXCR was run by TCRdb on the reads, yielding one entry per CDR3 protein. In the table there are approximately 93,000 distinct CDR3 sequences, about a fifth of which are singletons. Germline V gene data show CDR1 as DFQATT and CDR2 as SNEGSKA (reference sequence). This CDR3 has 14 residues. V was pared by 6 bases and J by 2 bases, with 16 bases between.

This receptor was identified in a donor at least 40 years old with multiple myeloma. The chain couples TRBV20-1 to TRBJ2-5; perhaps D is TRBD1 or TRBD2 (6 bases each). The sequenced material came from a population of CD138-negative cells sorted from bone marrow. The CDR3 spells CSAPGGLVQETQYF. As DNA, the CDR3 is TGCAGTGCGCCCGGGGGCCTGGTACAAGAGACCCAGTACTTC.